Sequencing of this T cell receptor beta chain was carried out in a study of memory CD4+ T cells and cytomegalovirus serostatus. The sort gate was single viable CD3+CD4+CD8-CD45RO+ cells for memory CD4+ T cells. Clones were read by immunoSEQ multiplex PCR, and TCRdb kept only the in-frame ones, dropping some. The sample carries 50,000 to 65,000 clones, 70% to 85% recorded once. Germline-derived CDR1 and CDR2 are KGHSH and LQKENI. The CDR3 runs to 14 residues. Trimming removed 8 bases at V and 2 bases at J, with 15 bases between. The V gene is TRBV18, the J gene TRBJ1-2; unclear D gene. The clonotype comes from an adult in good health and CMV-seropositive. The material sequenced was memory CD4+ T cells from blood. The CDR3 DNA follows: TGTGCCAGCCTAGAGGCCCAGACCAACTATGGCTACACCTTC. Its protein is CASLEAQTNYGYTF.